These 19 T cell receptor beta chains share one sample of origin, sequenced in a study of T cells in Graves' hyperthyroidism and ophthalmopathy. TCR beta CDR3 sequences were amplified from RNA transcripts. The TCR CDR3 first-round RT-PCR relied on the HTBI primer set. MiXCR, applied by TCRdb to the multiplex PCR reads, yields one record per CDR3 protein. Found here are 500,000 to 550,000 distinct CDR3 sequences, about a fifth of them singletons; the top ten hold about 30%. The specimen was blood. The receptors were sampled from a man younger than 35 with Graves' hyperthyroidism.

Ten or more counts support this clonotype. J is TRBJ2-7 and V is TRBV2; D is undetermined. Deletions cut 11 bases from V and 3 bases from J, with 11 bases between. CDR1 is SNHLY and CDR2 is FYNNEI in the germline V gene. This CDR3 contains 11 residues. CDR3 coding DNA: TGTGCCTTTTCGGTCCTCTACGAGCAGTACTTC. Translation: CAFSVLYEQYF.

In its sample, this clonotype was seen many times. This sequence joins TRBV20-1 and TRBJ2-7; no reliable D call. Germline V lookup: CDR1 DFQATT, CDR2 SNEGSKA (reference sequence). The CDR3 length is 12 residues. V lost 3 bases, J lost 2 bases, and 8 bases lay in between. Here the CDR3 reads CSASGNPYEQYF. CDR3 coding DNA: TGCAGTGCTAGTGGCAACCCCTACGAGCAGTACTTC.

This clonotype was picked up many times. The chain uses TRBV10-2 and TRBJ1-2, with unresolved D. V lost 4 bases to trimming and J lost 7 bases, with 10 bases between them. Germline CDR1 reads WSHSY; CDR2 reads SAAADI. This CDR3 has 12 residues. The CDR3 DNA sequence: TGCGCCAGCAGTGGGACCGACTCTGGCTACACCTTC. This encodes CASSGTDSGYTF.

This clonotype was found once. The CDR3 region is CASESGRIYEQYF. The CDR3 DNA follows: TGTGCCTCGGAATCGGGCCGGATCTACGAGCAGTACTTC. V usage is TRBV28 and J usage is TRBJ2-7; D remains unclear. The length of the CDR3 is 13 residues. Trimming shortened V by 11 bases and J by 3 bases, and 17 bases separated the two germline ends. Germline V gene data show CDR1 as MDHEN and CDR2 as SYDVKM.

A word on this clonotype: A read error may be the cause here, since a much bigger clone is one base away. This chain links TRBV28 with TRBJ1-1; TRBD1 is a possible D gene (6 bases). Germline lookup yields CDR1 MDHEN and CDR2 SYDVKM. This CDR3 contains 14 residues. The CDR3 coding sequence is TGTGCCAGCACCTTGGGGGACATGAACACTGAAGCTTGCTTT. It encodes CASTLGDMNTEACF.

The chain joins TRBV20-1 to TRBJ2-5, with TRBD2 matching over 7 bases. Germline loops: CDR1 DFQATT, CDR2 SNEGSKA (reference sequence). Trimming took 0 bases from V and 5 from J; bases not matched to a gene: 6. The CDR3 is 14 amino acids. CDR3 nucleotides: TGCAGTGCTAGAGATGGCGGGAGCTGGGAGACCCAGTACTTC. This codes for CSARDGGSWETQYF.

This clonotype came up many times. The V call is TRBV6-1, the J call TRBJ1-1, with TRBD1 matching over 9 bases. The germline CDR1 and CDR2 sequences are MNHNS and SASEGT. The ends lost 6 bases at V and 1 base at J; junction bases unmatched: 3. This CDR3 has 14 amino acids. In nucleotides, the CDR3 is TGTGCCAGCAGAGGGACAGGGAAGAACACTGAAGCTTTCTTT. Its translation is CASRGTGKNTEAFF.

This clonotype was detected many times. The chain couples TRBV27 to TRBJ2-2; D uncertain. V was trimmed by 5 bases and J by 2 bases, leaving 9 bases between them. The germline V gene has CDR1 MNHEY and CDR2 SMNVEV (reference sequence). The CDR3 consists of 14 residues. The CDR3 reads CASSPIINTGELFF. The CDR3 DNA reads as TGTGCCAGCAGTCCCATCATCAACACCGGGGAGCTGTTTTTT.

The chain uses TRBV6-1 and TRBJ1-5; TRBD1 agrees at 9 bases. This CDR3 is 19 amino acids long. CDR1 is MNHNS, CDR2 SASEGT, per germline. V lost 4 bases and J lost 2; bases outside the gene matches: 15. CDR3 amino acids: CASSAFGTGPSQGNQPQHF. CDR3 nucleotides: TGTGCCAGCAGTGCTTTCGGGACAGGGCCATCGCAGGGCAATCAGCCCCAGCATTTT.

This clonotype was seen more than once but under ten times. This chain uses TRBV5-5 with TRBJ1-1, with D uncertain. Germline V CDR1 and CDR2: SGHKS, YYEKEE (reference sequence). The CDR3 totals 15 residues. V gave up 4 bases and J gave up 2 bases, with 15 bases separating them. This chain's CDR3 is CASSAGGLINTEAFF. The CDR3 coding sequence is TGTGCCAGCAGCGCGGGAGGGTTGATTAACACTGAAGCTTTCTTT.

This clonotype was recorded at least ten times. The rearrangement uses TRBV12-3 or TRBV12-4 and TRBJ1-1, with unresolved D. This CDR3 has 13 residues. The V end was cut by 3 bases, the J end by 1 base, with 6 bases between. The CDR3, as DNA: TGTGCCAGCAGTTTCGGGCAGAACACTGAAGCTTTCTTT. This codes for CASSFGQNTEAFF.

This clonotype occurred many times. The chain carries TRBV28 and TRBJ1-2, with D possibly being TRBD1 (5 bases). V was clipped by 3 bases and J by 6 bases, with 17 bases between them. Germline V gene data show CDR1 as MDHEN and CDR2 as SYDVKM. The CDR3 is 15 residues long. As DNA, the CDR3 is TGTGCCAGCAGTTTTATTGGGGAAGGGGAGGATGGCTACACCTTC. This gives the protein CASSFIGEGEDGYTF.

This clonotype was recorded at least ten times. The V call is TRBV27, the J call TRBJ2-5; D ambiguous. V was shortened by 1 base and J by 5 bases, with 14 bases between the two germline ends. In germline, CDR1 is MNHEY, CDR2 SMNVEV (reference sequence). CDR3 length: 15 residues. This CDR3 is CASSLFYPIGETQYF. The CDR3 DNA is TGTGCCAGCAGTTTATTCTATCCCATAGGGGAGACCCAGTACTTC.

The chain employs TRBV7-2 and TRBJ2-7, with 13 nucleotides matching TRBD2. Unmatched junction bases numbered 7, after V lost 5 bases and J lost 6 bases. CDR1 is SGHTA and CDR2 is FQGNSA in the germline V gene. The CDR3 consists of 15 residues. CDR3 nucleotide sequence: TGTGCCAGCAGCATTGGACTAGCGGGGGTGAGCGAGCAGTACTTC. Protein product: CASSIGLAGVSEQYF.

With respect to this clonotype: This could be a read error, since a much larger clone is one nucleotide away. The chain joins TRBV29-1 to TRBJ1-1; D is ambiguous. CDR1 is SQVTM and CDR2 is ANQGSEA in the germline V gene. The length of the CDR3 is 13 residues. CDR3 sequence: CSVVPGPSPESFF. In nucleotides, the CDR3 is TGCAGCGTGGTCCCGGGCCCCAGCCCTGAATCTTTCTTT.

This clonotype appeared a few times. The chain joins TRBV4-1 to TRBJ2-5, with D perhaps TRBD1 (7 bases). This CDR3 is built from 19 residues. Trimming cost V 2 bases and J 5 bases, with 27 bases left between them. Germline CDR1 and CDR2: MGHRA and YSYEKL. The CDR3 DNA sequence: TGCGCCAGCAGCCAATACGGGGGAAGAAGACAGGGCCAATTTGAGACCCAGTACTTC. As protein: CASSQYGGRRQGQFETQYF.

This clonotype came up a few times. This chain connects TRBV4-1 to TRBJ2-5; perhaps TRBD1 as D (5 bases). Germline CDR1 reads MGHRA; CDR2 reads YSYEKL. Trimming cost V 3 bases and J 5 bases, with 10 bases left between them. The CDR3 length is 13 residues. Here the CDR3 reads CASSQTAYETQYF. Here the CDR3 DNA reads TGCGCCAGCAGCCAGACAGCTTACGAGACCCAGTACTTC.

There are many counts of this clonotype. CDR3 in amino acids: CSALKRGGAETQYF. For the CDR3, the DNA is TGCAGTGCCCTAAAGCGGGGGGGCGCGGAGACCCAGTACTTC. This rearrangement joins TRBV20-1 to TRBJ2-5; 10 bases are shared with TRBD2. V gave up 6 bases and J gave up 5 bases; unmatched junction bases: 9. Germline CDR1 is DFQATT and CDR2 is SNEGSKA (reference sequence). The CDR3 runs to 14 residues.

As regards this clonotype: A read error is possible here, since a much larger clone lies one base away. The genes are TRBV6-1 and TRBJ2-2, with 7 bases lining up with TRBD1. The germline V gene encodes CDR1 MNHNS and CDR2 SASEGT. CDR3 length: 15 amino acids. CDR3 in amino acids: CASSDGTADTGELCF. The CDR3, as DNA: TGTGCCAGCAGTGACGGGACAGCAGACACCGGGGAGCTGTGTTTT.